This T cell receptor (beta chain) is drawn from a study of shared clonotypes between healthy human individuals. Germline CDR1 and CDR2: SGHTA and FQGNSA. This CDR3 contains 15 residues. With 5 bases removed from V and 0 bases from J, the gap between germline ends came to 14 bases. This table comes from immunoSEQ multiplex PCR, and its TCRdb copy is limited to in-frame clones, with some not included. Among about a million clones, 76% were seen once, and the ten largest hold approximately 1.5%. From CD4+ cells came CD45RA+ naive and CD45RA-negative memory subsets. V usage is TRBV7-2 and J usage is TRBJ2-7; D unresolved. The sequence came from a man between 18 and 29 years old in good health. Sequencing used memory CD4+ T cells sorted from blood. Subset of the sample: CD45RA-negative fraction. The CDR3 is CASSLTGTSSYEQYF. CDR3 coding DNA: TGTGCCAGCAGCCTAACGGGTACGAGCTCCTACGAGCAGTACTTC.